Included here is one TCR beta chain sequence, with context. Its specificity is unknown. The V gene end was trimmed by 3 bases and the J gene end by 5 bases; junction bases not matched to a gene: 10. CDR3 length: 15 residues. Per germline, CDR1 SGHKS and CDR2 YYEKEE (reference sequence). Extracted from the samples, RNA was reverse transcribed into cDNA to serve as the sequencing template. Profiled with immunoSEQ multiplex PCR; TCRdb holds only in-frame clones, not every one. The sample carries about 120,000 clones, less than 70% recorded once. This sample is drawn from a study of CD8+ T cells in alopecia areata. General observations from the study: The study also sequences resident alphabeta T cells of normal skin in scalp samples. Possibly as an HLA-related effect, TCR sharing across patients appeared less clear than in mice. Normal scalp had lower clonality than lesional scalp, with alopecia totalis/universalis lesions showing this most strongly.

Both CD4+ and CD8+ T cells were separated by sorting PBMCs. J is TRBJ2-5 and V is TRBV5-5; TRBD2 agrees at 7 bases. Sequencing was performed on CD4+ T cells sorted from blood. The receptor was isolated from a human donor in good health. DNA for the CDR3: TGTGCCAGCAGCTCACCGGGGGGTGGTGATGAGACCCAGTACTTC. It is translated as CASSSPGGGDETQYF.